This entry is about one T cell receptor (beta chain). No cognate antigen has been identified for it. A read error may explain this, as a much larger clone is one base away. The sample contains more than one DNA sequence encoding this CDR3. This entry comes from a study of metastatic and nonmetastatic thyroid tumors (dated by TCRdb to the early 2020s). Some background on the complete study: Repertoires from peripheral blood and from tumor or nodule tissue samples of malignant and benign thyroid patients were compared.

No patient had received any treatment before thyroid surgery. Using T-cell receptor beta sequencing, the researchers looked back retrospectively at clinical samples from patients, gathered between the early 2010s and the late 2010s. Paper-wide results and their limitations: TCR beta diversity was reported as significantly higher in malignant tumors than in benign nodules, in both blood and tumor samples.

Libraries were built with PCR. Sequencing instrument: Illumina HiSeq 4000. The TCR beta-chain CDR3 region of each patient was profiled by high-throughput sequencing. For the original study's pipeline: A classifier to discriminate distant-metastatic papillary thyroid cancer patients was built from CDR3 differences across clinicopathological groups. The Shannon index was used to assess repertoire diversity, and the Morisita-Horn index was used to assess tumor-blood repertoire similarity. The raw public reads went through TCRdb reprocessing: fastp at Q25, MiXCR clone calling, in-frame beta chains kept. In this record, the V and J calls reflect TCRdb's handling and not the investigators' own analysis. The sample table records 75,000 to 100,000 clones; approximately 12% of these occur just once. The ten largest make up about 10% of the sample. Including the terminal cysteine and phenylalanine, the CDR3 comprises 13 residues. Only the CDR3 part of the read is kept: 39 bases, read in frame from the first base. The germline V gene specifies SGDLS as CDR1 and YYNGEE as CDR2.

The source material was blood. The clonotype comes from a female donor with papillary thyroid cancer or a benign thyroid nodule (not recorded which). Some clones in this sample may be carry-over from other donors' samples. The chain employs TRBV9 and TRBJ2-5; the D gene cannot be named for sure. The nucleotide sequence reads as follows: TGCGCCAGCAGCGTAGGTGGGATGGAGACCCAGTACTTC. Translated, this gives CASSVGGMETQYF.